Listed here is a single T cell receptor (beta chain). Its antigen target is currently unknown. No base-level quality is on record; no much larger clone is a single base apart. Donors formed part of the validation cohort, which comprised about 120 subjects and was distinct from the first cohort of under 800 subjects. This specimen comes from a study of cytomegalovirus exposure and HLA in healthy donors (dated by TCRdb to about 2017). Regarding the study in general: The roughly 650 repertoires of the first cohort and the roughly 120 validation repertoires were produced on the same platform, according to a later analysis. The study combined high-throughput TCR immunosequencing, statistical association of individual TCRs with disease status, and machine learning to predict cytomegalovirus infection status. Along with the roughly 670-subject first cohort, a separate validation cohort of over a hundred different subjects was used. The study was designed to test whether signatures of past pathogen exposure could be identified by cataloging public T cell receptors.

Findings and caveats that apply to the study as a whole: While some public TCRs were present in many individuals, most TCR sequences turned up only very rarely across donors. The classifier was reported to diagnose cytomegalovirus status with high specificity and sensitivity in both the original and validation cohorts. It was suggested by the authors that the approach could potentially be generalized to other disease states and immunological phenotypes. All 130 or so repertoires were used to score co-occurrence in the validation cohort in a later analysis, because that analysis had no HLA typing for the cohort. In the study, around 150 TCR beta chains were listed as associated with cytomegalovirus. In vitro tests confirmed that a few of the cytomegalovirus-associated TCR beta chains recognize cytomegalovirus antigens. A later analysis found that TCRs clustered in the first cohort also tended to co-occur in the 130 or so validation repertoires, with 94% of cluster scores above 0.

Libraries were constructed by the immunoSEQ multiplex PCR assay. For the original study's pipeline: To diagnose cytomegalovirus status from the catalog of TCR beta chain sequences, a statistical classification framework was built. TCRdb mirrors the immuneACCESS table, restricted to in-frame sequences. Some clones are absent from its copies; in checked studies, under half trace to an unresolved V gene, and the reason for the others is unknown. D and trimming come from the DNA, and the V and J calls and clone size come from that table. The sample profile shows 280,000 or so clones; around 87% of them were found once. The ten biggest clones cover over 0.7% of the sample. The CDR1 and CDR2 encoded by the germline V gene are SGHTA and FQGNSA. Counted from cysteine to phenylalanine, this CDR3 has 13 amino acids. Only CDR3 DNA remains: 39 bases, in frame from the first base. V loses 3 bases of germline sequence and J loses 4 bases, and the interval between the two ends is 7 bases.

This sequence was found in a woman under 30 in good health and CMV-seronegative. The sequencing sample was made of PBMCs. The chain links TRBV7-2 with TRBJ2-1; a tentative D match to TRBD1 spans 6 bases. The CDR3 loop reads CASSLGAYNEQFF. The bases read TGTGCCAGCAGCTTGGGGGCGTACAATGAGCAGTTCTTC.